The 4 T cell receptor beta chains presented below share a single source sample, sequenced in a study of CD8 T cells in ankylosing spondylitis (TCRdb year 2017). Receptors were amplified or captured by 5' RACE. Sequencing instrument: Illumina HiSeq 2500. TCRdb reanalyzed the raw reads on its own, using fastp at Q25 for trimming and MiXCR for clone calling, and kept in-frame beta chains. Each entry merges the rows of one CDR3 protein and shows their most common DNA and genes. This sample comprises 250,000 or so distinct CDR3 sequences, roughly a quarter of them detected only once. Approximately 0.61% of the sample is in the top ten clones. Sequencing was performed on blood, either unsorted or a sorted T cell fraction (not recorded which). The receptors here all came from a male donor with ankylosing spondylitis or in good health (not recorded which).

This clonotype was detected a few times. V and J are TRBV20-1 and TRBJ2-7; TRBD1 might be the D (5 bases). Germline CDR1 and CDR2: DFQATT and SNEGSKA (reference sequence). The CDR3 is made up of 11 amino acids. Trimming pared 3 bases from V and 6 bases from J, leaving 9 bases between. The CDR3 sequence: CSASSGFEQYF. CDR3 nucleotides: TGCAGTGCTAGTTCAGGGTTCGAGCAGTACTTC.

This clonotype was detected ten times or more. This chain links TRBV20-1 with TRBJ2-5, with TRBD1 identical over 9 bases. The V gene end was trimmed by 3 bases and the J gene end by 2 bases; junction bases not matched to a gene: 4. Germline CDR1 is DFQATT and CDR2 is SNEGSKA (reference sequence). This CDR3 region has 14 residues. DNA of the CDR3: TGCAGTGCTAGTTATGGGACAGGGCAAGAGACCCAGTACTTC. This encodes CSASYGTGQETQYF.

The chain is built from TRBV11-2 and TRBJ2-3; 9 bases line up with TRBD2. The CDR3 is made up of 19 amino acids. Germline V CDR1 and CDR2: SGHAT, FQNNGV. V was clipped by 4 bases and J by 3 bases; unmatched bases: 17. The DNA of the CDR3 is TGTGCCAGCAGCTCAACCATTTTTAGGGTAGCGGGGGCGACAGATACGCAGTATTTT. It yields the protein CASSSTIFRVAGATDTQYF.

The rearrangement links TRBV20-1 to TRBJ2-7; TRBD2 is a possible D gene (5 bases). The CDR3 sequence is 12 residues long. Germline CDR1 reads DFQATT; CDR2 reads SNEGSKA (reference sequence). Between the trimmed V and J ends, which lost 6 bases and 4 bases, there was a span of 13 bases. This CDR3 is CSAHSGDYEQYF. The CDR3 coding sequence is TGCAGTGCCCATTCCGGGGATTACGAGCAGTACTTC.